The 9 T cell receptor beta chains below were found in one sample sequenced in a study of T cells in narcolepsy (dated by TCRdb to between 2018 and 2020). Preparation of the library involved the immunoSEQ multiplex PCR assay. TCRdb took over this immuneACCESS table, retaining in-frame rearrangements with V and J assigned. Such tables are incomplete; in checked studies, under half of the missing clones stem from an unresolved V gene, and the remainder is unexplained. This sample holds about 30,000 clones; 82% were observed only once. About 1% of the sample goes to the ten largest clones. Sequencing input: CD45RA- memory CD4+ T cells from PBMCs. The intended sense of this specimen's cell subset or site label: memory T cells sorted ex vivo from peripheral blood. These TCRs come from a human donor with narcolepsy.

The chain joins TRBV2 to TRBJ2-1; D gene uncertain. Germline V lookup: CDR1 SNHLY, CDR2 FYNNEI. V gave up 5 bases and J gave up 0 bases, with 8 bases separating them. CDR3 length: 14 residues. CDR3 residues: CASSPESSYNEQFF. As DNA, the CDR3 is TGTGCCAGCAGTCCCGAGAGCTCCTACAATGAGCAGTTCTTC.

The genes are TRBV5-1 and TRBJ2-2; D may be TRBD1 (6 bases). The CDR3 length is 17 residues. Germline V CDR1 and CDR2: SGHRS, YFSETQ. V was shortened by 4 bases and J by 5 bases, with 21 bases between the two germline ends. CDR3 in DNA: TGCGCCAGCAGCGCTACCAGGGGAGACGGTAAAACCGGGGAGCTGTTTTTT. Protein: CASSATRGDGKTGELFF.

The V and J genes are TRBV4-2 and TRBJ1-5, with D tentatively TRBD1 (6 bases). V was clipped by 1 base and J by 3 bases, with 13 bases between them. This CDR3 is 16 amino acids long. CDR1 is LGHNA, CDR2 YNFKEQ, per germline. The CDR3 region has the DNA TGTGCCAGCAGCCAAGGGGAAGGGGGATACAATCAGCCCCAGCATTTT. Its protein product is CASSQGEGGYNQPQHF.

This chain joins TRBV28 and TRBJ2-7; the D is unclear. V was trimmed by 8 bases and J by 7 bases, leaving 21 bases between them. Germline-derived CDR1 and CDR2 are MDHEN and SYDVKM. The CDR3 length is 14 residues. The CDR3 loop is CASVQSGSAREQYF. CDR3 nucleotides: TGTGCCAGCGTCCAATCAGGATCCGCGCGGGAGCAGTACTTC.

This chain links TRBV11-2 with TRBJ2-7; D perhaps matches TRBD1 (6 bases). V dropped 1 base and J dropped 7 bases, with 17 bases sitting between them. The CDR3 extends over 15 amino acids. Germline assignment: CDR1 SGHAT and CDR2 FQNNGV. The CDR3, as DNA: TGTGCCAGCAGCTTAGGCTGGGGGCTAGTGCGGGAGCAGTACTTC. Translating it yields CASSLGWGLVREQYF.

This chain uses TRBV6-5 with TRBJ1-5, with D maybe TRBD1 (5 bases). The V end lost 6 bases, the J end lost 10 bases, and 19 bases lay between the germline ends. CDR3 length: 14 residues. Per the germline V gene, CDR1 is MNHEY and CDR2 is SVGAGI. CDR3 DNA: TGTGCCAGCAGAAAGACCGGGGCGGGTAATCCCCAGCATTTT. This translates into CASRKTGAGNPQHF.

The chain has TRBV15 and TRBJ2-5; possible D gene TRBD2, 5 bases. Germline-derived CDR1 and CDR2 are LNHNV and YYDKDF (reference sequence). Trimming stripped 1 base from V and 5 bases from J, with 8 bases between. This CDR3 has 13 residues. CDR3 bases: TGTGCCACCAGCAGAGTCACGGGGGAGACCCAGTACTTC. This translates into CATSRVTGETQYF.

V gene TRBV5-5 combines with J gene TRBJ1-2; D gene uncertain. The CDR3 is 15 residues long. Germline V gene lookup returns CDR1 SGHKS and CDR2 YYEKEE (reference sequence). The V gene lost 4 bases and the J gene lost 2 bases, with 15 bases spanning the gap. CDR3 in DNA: TGTGCCAGCAGCCCGGACCCTGGAGGGAACTATGGCTACACCTTC. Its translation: CASSPDPGGNYGYTF. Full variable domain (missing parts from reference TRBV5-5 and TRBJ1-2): DAGVTQSPTHLIKTRGQQVTLRCSPISGHKSVSWYQQVLGQGPQFIFQYYEKEERGRGNFPDRFSARQFPNYSSELNVNALLLGDSALYLCASSPDPGGNYGYTFGSGTRLTVV.

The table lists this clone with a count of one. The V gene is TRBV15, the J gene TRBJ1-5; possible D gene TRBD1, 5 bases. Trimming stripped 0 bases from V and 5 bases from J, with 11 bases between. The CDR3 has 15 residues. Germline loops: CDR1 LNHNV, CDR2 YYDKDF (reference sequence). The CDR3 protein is CATSRDRGEHQPQHF. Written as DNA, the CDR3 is TGTGCCACCAGCAGAGATCGGGGGGAGCATCAGCCCCAGCATTTT.